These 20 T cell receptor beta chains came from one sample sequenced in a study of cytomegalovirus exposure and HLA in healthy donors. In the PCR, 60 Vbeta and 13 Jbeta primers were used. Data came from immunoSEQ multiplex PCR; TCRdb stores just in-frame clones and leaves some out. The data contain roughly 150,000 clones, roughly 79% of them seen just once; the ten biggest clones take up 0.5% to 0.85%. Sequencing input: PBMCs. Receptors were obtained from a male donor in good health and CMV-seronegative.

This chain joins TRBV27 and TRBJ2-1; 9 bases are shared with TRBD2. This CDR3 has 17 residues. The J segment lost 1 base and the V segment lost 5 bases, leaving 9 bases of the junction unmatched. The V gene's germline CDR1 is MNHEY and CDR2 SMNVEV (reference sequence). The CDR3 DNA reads TGTGCCAGCAGTCCCAGACTAGCGGCCCCTTCCTACAATGAGCAGTTCTTC. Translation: CASSPRLAAPSYNEQFF.

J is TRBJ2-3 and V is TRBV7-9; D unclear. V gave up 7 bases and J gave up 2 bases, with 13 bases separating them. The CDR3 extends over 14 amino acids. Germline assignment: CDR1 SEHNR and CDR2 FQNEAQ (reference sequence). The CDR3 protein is CASTSPIHTDTQYF. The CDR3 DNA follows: TGTGCCAGCACTAGTCCTATACACACAGATACGCAGTATTTT.

CDR3 loop: CASMGLDPRSYNEQFF. The CDR3 nucleotides read TGTGCCAGTATGGGACTAGATCCAAGGTCCTACAATGAGCAGTTCTTC. The chain has TRBV19 and TRBJ2-1; the match to TRBD2 covers 8 bases. This CDR3 comprises 16 residues. The germline V gene encodes CDR1 LNHDA and CDR2 SQIVND (reference sequence). V was clipped by 7 bases and J by 1 base; unmatched bases: 9.

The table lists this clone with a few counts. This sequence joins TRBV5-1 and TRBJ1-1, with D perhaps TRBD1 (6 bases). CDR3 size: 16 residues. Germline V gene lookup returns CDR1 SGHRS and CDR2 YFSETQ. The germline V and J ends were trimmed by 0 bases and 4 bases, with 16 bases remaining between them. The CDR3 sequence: CASSLEAGEIGTEAFF. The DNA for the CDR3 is TGCGCCAGCAGCTTGGAGGCAGGGGAAATCGGCACTGAAGCTTTCTTT.

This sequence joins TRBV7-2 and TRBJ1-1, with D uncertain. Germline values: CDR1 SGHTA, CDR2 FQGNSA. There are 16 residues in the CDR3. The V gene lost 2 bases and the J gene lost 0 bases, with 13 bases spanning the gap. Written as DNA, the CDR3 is TGTGCCAGCAGCTTATCGTTGGCAGCGATGAACACTGAAGCTTTCTTT. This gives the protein CASSLSLAAMNTEAFF.

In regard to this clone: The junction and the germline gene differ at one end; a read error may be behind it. CDR3 sequence: CSSGGGETQYF. CDR3 sequence (DNA): TGCAGTAGCGGGGGGGGAGAGACCCAGTACTTC. V usage is TRBV7-7 and J usage is TRBJ2-5; 11 bases align to TRBD2. The CDR3 is 11 residues long. Germline V lookup: CDR1 SSHAT, CDR2 FNYEAQ (reference sequence).

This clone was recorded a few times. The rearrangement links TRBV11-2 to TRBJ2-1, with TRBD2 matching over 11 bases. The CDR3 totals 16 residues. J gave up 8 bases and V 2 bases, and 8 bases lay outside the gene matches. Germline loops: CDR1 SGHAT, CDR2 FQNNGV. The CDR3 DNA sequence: TGTGCCAGCAGCTTAACTAGCGGGAGACCCTGGGATGAGCAGTTCTTC. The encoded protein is CASSLTSGRPWDEQFF.

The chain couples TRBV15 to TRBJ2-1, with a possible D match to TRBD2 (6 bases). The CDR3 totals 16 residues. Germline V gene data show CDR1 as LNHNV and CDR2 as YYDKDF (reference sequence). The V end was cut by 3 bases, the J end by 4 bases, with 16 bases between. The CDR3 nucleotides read TGTGCCACCAGCAGCACCGGAGGGCAGACTTACAATGAGCAGTTCTTC. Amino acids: CATSSTGGQTYNEQFF.

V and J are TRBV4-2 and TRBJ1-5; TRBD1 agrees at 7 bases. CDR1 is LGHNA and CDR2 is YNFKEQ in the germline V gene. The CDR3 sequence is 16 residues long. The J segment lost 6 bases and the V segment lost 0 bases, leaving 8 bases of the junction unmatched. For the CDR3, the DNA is TGTGCCAGCAGCCAAGATGAGACAGGGTCACCTCAGCCCCAGCATTTT. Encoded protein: CASSQDETGSPQPQHF.

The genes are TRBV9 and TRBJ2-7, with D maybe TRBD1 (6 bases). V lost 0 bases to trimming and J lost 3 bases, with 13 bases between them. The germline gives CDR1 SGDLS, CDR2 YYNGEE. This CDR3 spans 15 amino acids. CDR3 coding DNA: TGTGCCAGCAGCGTAGGATTGCAGGGGATCTACGAGCAGTACTTC. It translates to CASSVGLQGIYEQYF.

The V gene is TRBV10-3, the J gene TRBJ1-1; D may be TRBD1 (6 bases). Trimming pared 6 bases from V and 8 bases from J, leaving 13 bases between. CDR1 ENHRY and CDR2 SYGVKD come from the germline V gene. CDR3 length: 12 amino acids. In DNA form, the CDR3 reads TGTGCCATCAGGGAGACAGGAGGGGAAGCTTTCTTT. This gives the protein CAIRETGGEAFF.

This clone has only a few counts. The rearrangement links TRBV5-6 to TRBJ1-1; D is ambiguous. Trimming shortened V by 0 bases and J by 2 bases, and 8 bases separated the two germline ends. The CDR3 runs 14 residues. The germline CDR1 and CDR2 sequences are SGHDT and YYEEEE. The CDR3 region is CASSLALRNTEAFF. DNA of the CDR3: TGTGCCAGCAGCTTGGCCCTCAGAAACACTGAAGCTTTCTTT.

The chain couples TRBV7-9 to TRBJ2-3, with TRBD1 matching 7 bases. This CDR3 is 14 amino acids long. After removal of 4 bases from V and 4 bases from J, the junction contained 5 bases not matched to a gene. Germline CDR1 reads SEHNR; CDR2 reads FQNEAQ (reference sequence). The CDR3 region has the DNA TGTGCCAGCAGCTCAGGGGGTAGGTCAGATACGCAGTATTTT. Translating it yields CASSSGGRSDTQYF.

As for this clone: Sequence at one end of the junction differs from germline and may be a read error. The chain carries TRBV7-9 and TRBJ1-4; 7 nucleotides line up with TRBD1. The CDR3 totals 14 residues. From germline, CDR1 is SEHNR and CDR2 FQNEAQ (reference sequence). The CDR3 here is CSSSLGGAGEKLFF. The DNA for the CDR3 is TGTTCCAGCAGCTTAGGGGGCGCAGGGGAAAAACTGTTTTTT.

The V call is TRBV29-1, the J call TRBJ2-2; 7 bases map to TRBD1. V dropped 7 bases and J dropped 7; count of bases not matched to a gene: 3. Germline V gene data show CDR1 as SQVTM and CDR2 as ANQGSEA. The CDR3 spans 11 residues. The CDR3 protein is CSGRQGGELFF. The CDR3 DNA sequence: TGCAGCGGTCGACAGGGCGGGGAGCTGTTTTTT.

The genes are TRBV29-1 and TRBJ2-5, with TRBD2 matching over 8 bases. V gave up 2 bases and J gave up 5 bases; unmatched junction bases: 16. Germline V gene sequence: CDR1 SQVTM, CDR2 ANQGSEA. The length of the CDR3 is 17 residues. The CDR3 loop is CSVEKASGPDPGETQYF. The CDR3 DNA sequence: TGCAGCGTTGAAAAGGCTAGCGGGCCGGACCCGGGGGAGACCCAGTACTTC.

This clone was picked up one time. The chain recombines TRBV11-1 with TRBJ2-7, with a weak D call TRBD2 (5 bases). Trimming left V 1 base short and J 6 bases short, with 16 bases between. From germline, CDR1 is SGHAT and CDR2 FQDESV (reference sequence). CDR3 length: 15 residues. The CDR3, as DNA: TGTGCCAGCAGCTTAGGGTCGGGTTTGAGGGCCGAGCAGTACTTC. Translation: CASSLGSGLRAEQYF.

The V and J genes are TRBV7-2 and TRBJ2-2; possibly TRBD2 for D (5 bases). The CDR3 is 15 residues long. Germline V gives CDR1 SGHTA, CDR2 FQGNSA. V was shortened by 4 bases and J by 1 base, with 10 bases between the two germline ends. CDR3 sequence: CASSWRAGNTGELFF. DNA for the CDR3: TGTGCCAGCAGCTGGCGGGCGGGGAACACCGGGGAGCTGTTTTTT.

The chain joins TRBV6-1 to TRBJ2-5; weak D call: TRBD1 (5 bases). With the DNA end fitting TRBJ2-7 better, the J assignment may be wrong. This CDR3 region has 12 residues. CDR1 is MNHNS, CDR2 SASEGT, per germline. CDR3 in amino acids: CASSDKTYEQYF. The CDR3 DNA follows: TGTGCCAGCTCGGACAAAACCTACGAGCAGTACTTC.

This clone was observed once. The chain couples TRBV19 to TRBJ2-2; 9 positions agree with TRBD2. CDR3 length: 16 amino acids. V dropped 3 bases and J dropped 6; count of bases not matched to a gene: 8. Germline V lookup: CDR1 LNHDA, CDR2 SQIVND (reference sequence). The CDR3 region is CASSMSGGPGPGELFF. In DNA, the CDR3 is TGTGCCAGTAGTATGAGCGGGGGGCCTGGTCCCGGGGAGCTGTTTTTT. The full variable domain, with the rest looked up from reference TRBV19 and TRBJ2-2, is DGGITQSPKYLFRKEGQNVTLSCEQNLNHDAMYWYRQDPGQGLRLIYYSQIVNDFQKGDIAEGYSVSREKKESFPLTVTSAQKNPTAFYLCASSMSGGPGPGELFFGEGSRLTVL.